These T cell receptor beta chains were read from a single sample in a study of metastatic and nonmetastatic thyroid tumors. TCRdb re-called the PCR reads through MiXCR. The profile shows under 35,000 clones, around a quarter of them singletons. The sample comprised blood. The receptors derive from a female donor with papillary thyroid cancer or a benign thyroid nodule (not recorded which). Some clones in this sample may be carry-over from other donors' samples. The CDR3 runs from the conserved cysteine through the conserved F or W. The order of the fields is CDR3 length, J gene, clone size, D gene, V gene, CDR3 DNA, CDR3 protein. D genes are given only for firm matches. Clone size appears in some rows only: once, few, many, or a class for an expanded clone.

CDR3 length: 16; J gene: TRBJ1-6; clone size: .; D gene: TRBD1; V gene: TRBV18; CDR3 DNA: TGTGCCAGCTCACCCCGAACCGGGACAGGGGATTCACCCCTCCACTTT; CDR3 protein: CASSPRTGTGDSPLHF
CDR3 length: 13; J gene: TRBJ2-3; clone size: many; D gene: .; V gene: TRBV6-1; CDR3 DNA: TGTGCCAGCAGTGAACCCCGGGCAGATACGCAGTATTTT; CDR3 protein: CASSEPRADTQYF
CDR3 length: 12; J gene: TRBJ2-7; clone size: .; D gene: .; V gene: TRBV24-1; CDR3 DNA: TGTGCCACCAGTGCCCAGGGATACGAGCAGTACTTC; CDR3 protein: CATSAQGYEQYF
CDR3 length: 15; J gene: TRBJ2-6; clone size: few; D gene: .; V gene: TRBV19; CDR3 DNA: TGTGCCAGTAGTGGGTGGGGCACTGGGGCCAACGTCCTGACTTTC; CDR3 protein: CASSGWGTGANVLTF
CDR3 length: 13; J gene: TRBJ1-4; clone size: few; D gene: .; V gene: TRBV29-1; CDR3 DNA: TGCAGCGTTGGACAGGCTCTAAATGAAAAACTGTTTTTT; CDR3 protein: CSVGQALNEKLFF
CDR3 length: 14; J gene: TRBJ2-1; clone size: .; D gene: .; V gene: TRBV9; CDR3 DNA: TGTGCCAGCAGCCAAAACCAGGGGTTGGATGAGCAGTTCTTC; CDR3 protein: CASSQNQGLDEQFF
CDR3 length: 13; J gene: TRBJ2-5; clone size: .; D gene: TRBD1; V gene: TRBV20-1; CDR3 DNA: TGCAGTGCTAGATCCCAGGGGGTTGAGACCCAGTACTTC; CDR3 protein: CSARSQGVETQYF
CDR3 length: 14; J gene: TRBJ2-1; clone size: medium-sized; D gene: .; V gene: TRBV30; CDR3 DNA: TGTGCCTGGAGTGTAAGATTAGAGGTCAATGAGCAGTTCTTC; CDR3 protein: CAWSVRLEVNEQFF
CDR3 length: 13; J gene: TRBJ2-7; clone size: .; D gene: .; V gene: TRBV5-1; CDR3 DNA: TGCGCCAGCAGCTGGGAAACAGGCTACGAGCAGTACTTC; CDR3 protein: CASSWETGYEQYF
CDR3 length: 15; J gene: TRBJ2-7; clone size: .; D gene: .; V gene: TRBV2; CDR3 DNA: TGTGCCAGCAGTGAGTGGGGGACGACATCCTACGAGCAGTACTTC; CDR3 protein: CASSEWGTTSYEQYF
CDR3 length: 18; J gene: TRBJ2-3; clone size: few; D gene: TRBD2; V gene: TRBV12-3/TRBV12-4; CDR3 DNA: TGTGCCAGCAGTTTATTCCCATCTAGCGGGAGTCGCGAAGATACGCAGTATTTT; CDR3 protein: CASSLFPSSGSREDTQYF
CDR3 length: 14; J gene: TRBJ1-2; clone size: few; D gene: .; V gene: TRBV28; CDR3 DNA: TGTGCCAGCAGTTCTAACTCCGGACATTATGGCTACACCTTC; CDR3 protein: CASSSNSGHYGYTF
CDR3 length: 12; J gene: TRBJ2-1; clone size: .; D gene: .; V gene: TRBV28; CDR3 DNA: TGTGCCAGCAGTTTGTGGGGGAATGAGCAGTTCTTC; CDR3 protein: CASSLWGNEQFF
CDR3 length: 17; J gene: TRBJ2-2; clone size: few; D gene: TRBD2; V gene: TRBV10-3; CDR3 DNA: TGTGCCATCAGTGAGACCGGGACTAGCGGTACTGCCGGGGAGCTGTTTTTT; CDR3 protein: CAISETGTSGTAGELFF
CDR3 length: 15; J gene: TRBJ2-3; clone size: few; D gene: .; V gene: TRBV25-1; CDR3 DNA: TGTTCTAGCAGTAACGGGTGGGGGCGCACAGATACGCAGTATTTT; CDR3 protein: CSSSNGWGRTDTQYF
CDR3 length: 14; J gene: TRBJ1-5; clone size: medium-sized; D gene: TRBD1; V gene: TRBV28; CDR3 DNA: TGTGCCAGCAGTCCGGGACAGCTAATCAGTCCCCAGCATTTT; CDR3 protein: CASSPGQLISPQHF
CDR3 length: 15; J gene: TRBJ1-3; clone size: .; D gene: TRBD1; V gene: TRBV2; CDR3 DNA: TGTGCCATCCCCCCTCGGGGACAGGCCGGAAACACCATATATTTT; CDR3 protein: CAIPPRGQAGNTIYF
CDR3 length: 12; J gene: TRBJ2-1; clone size: few; D gene: .; V gene: TRBV5-4; CDR3 DNA: TGTGCCAGCAGCCCGGGCTTGAACGAGCAGTTCTTC; CDR3 protein: CASSPGLNEQFF
CDR3 length: 14; J gene: TRBJ2-7; clone size: many; D gene: .; V gene: TRBV30; CDR3 DNA: TGTGCCTGGAGTGTACTCAGTTGGGGATACGAGCAGTACTTC; CDR3 protein: CAWSVLSWGYEQYF
CDR3 length: 13; J gene: TRBJ2-3; clone size: .; D gene: .; V gene: TRBV30; CDR3 DNA: TGTGCCTGGAGTGTACTGGGTTCGGATACGCAGTATTTT; CDR3 protein: CAWSVLGSDTQYF
CDR3 length: 16; J gene: TRBJ2-1; clone size: many; D gene: TRBD2; V gene: TRBV11-1; CDR3 DNA: TGTGCCAGCAGCTCGACTAGCCTTAGATCCTACAATGAGCAGTTCTTC; CDR3 protein: CASSSTSLRSYNEQFF
CDR3 length: 16; J gene: TRBJ2-1; clone size: many; D gene: .; V gene: TRBV2; CDR3 DNA: TGTGCCAGCAGTGGCCTTCTAGCTGCGCCCTACAATGAGCAGTTCTTC; CDR3 protein: CASSGLLAAPYNEQFF
CDR3 length: 13; J gene: TRBJ2-5; clone size: many; D gene: TRBD2; V gene: TRBV20-1; CDR3 DNA: TGCAGTGCTAGCCTAGCGGGAGCCGAGACCCAGTACTTC; CDR3 protein: CSASLAGAETQYF
CDR3 length: 15; J gene: TRBJ2-3; clone size: many; D gene: .; V gene: TRBV24-1; CDR3 DNA: TGTGCCACCAGTGAACCCGGCCCAAGGGAAGATACGCAGTATTTT; CDR3 protein: CATSEPGPREDTQYF
CDR3 length: 15; J gene: TRBJ2-3; clone size: .; D gene: TRBD2; V gene: TRBV6-4; CDR3 DNA: TGTGCCAGCAGTGAAGTAGCGGGAGGTACAGATACGCAGTATTTT; CDR3 protein: CASSEVAGGTDTQYF
CDR3 length: 14; J gene: TRBJ2-7; clone size: .; D gene: TRBD1; V gene: TRBV27; CDR3 DNA: TGTGCCAGCAAACGAGGGGGCCCTTCCTACGAGCAGTACTTC; CDR3 protein: CASKRGGPSYEQYF
CDR3 length: 18; J gene: TRBJ1-1; clone size: many; D gene: TRBD1; V gene: TRBV7-8; CDR3 DNA: TGTGCCAGCAGCCCACCCCTAAGACACAGGGGGCGGAACACTGAAGCTTTCTTT; CDR3 protein: CASSPPLRHRGRNTEAFF
CDR3 length: 16; J gene: TRBJ1-3; clone size: medium-sized; D gene: .; V gene: TRBV28; CDR3 DNA: TGTGCCAGCAGTTCGCCCGCAGGGGCGGGAGGAAACACCATATATTTT; CDR3 protein: CASSSPAGAGGNTIYF
CDR3 length: 15; J gene: TRBJ2-7; clone size: many; D gene: .; V gene: TRBV5-4; CDR3 DNA: TGTGCCAGCAGCTTGGTCGGGACCGACCTAAACGAGCAGTACTTC; CDR3 protein: CASSLVGTDLNEQYF
CDR3 length: 14; J gene: TRBJ1-1; clone size: many; D gene: TRBD1; V gene: TRBV7-3; CDR3 DNA: TGTGCCAGCAGCTCGGGACAGACCAACACTGAAGCTTTCTTT; CDR3 protein: CASSSGQTNTEAFF
CDR3 length: 13; J gene: TRBJ2-1; clone size: many; D gene: TRBD2; V gene: TRBV5-1; CDR3 DNA: TGCGCCAGCAGGGGACTAGCGTCCAATGAGCAGTTCTTC; CDR3 protein: CASRGLASNEQFF
CDR3 length: 17; J gene: TRBJ1-1; clone size: .; D gene: .; V gene: TRBV6-1; CDR3 DNA: TGTGCCAGCAGCCAACCGAGGACAGACCTTAGCCGCGCTGAAGCTTTATTT; CDR3 protein: CASSQPRTDLSRAEALF
CDR3 length: 15; J gene: TRBJ2-5; clone size: many; D gene: TRBD2; V gene: TRBV7-2; CDR3 DNA: TGTGCCAGCAGCTTGGGGACTAGCGGGATAGAGACCCAGTACTTC; CDR3 protein: CASSLGTSGIETQYF
CDR3 length: 12; J gene: TRBJ2-5; clone size: many; D gene: .; V gene: TRBV12-5; CDR3 DNA: TGTGCTAGTGGTCGATTGATCGAGACCCAGTACTTC; CDR3 protein: CASGRLIETQYF
CDR3 length: 13; J gene: TRBJ2-7; clone size: few; D gene: TRBD1; V gene: TRBV7-3; CDR3 DNA: TGTGCCAGCAGCCATGGACAGGGTTACGAGCAGTACTTC; CDR3 protein: CASSHGQGYEQYF
CDR3 length: 14; J gene: TRBJ2-3; clone size: many; D gene: TRBD1; V gene: TRBV5-1; CDR3 DNA: TGCGCCAGCAGCTCCACAGGGGGCATGGGTACGCAGTATTTT; CDR3 protein: CASSSTGGMGTQYF
CDR3 length: 9; J gene: TRBJ1-2; clone size: few; D gene: .; V gene: TRBV29-1; CDR3 DNA: TGCAGCGGTGACTATGGCTACACCTTC; CDR3 protein: CSGDYGYTF
CDR3 length: 18; J gene: TRBJ1-5; clone size: .; D gene: .; V gene: TRBV11-2; CDR3 DNA: TGTGCCAGCATCCCAACAGTGGGCGGGGGTCACCCTAATCAGCCCCAGCATTTT; CDR3 protein: CASIPTVGGGHPNQPQHF
CDR3 length: 13; J gene: TRBJ1-2; clone size: many; D gene: .; V gene: TRBV5-1; CDR3 DNA: TGCGCCAGCAGCTTCGATGCTAACTATGGCTACACCTTC; CDR3 protein: CASSFDANYGYTF